The T cell receptor beta chain under discussion was sequenced for a study of tumor T cells in aggressive B-cell lymphoma. Germline CDR1 and CDR2: SGHRS and YFSETQ. The CDR3 length is 16 residues. With 2 bases removed from V and 3 bases from J, the gap between germline ends came to 16 bases. Generated by immunoSEQ multiplex PCR, the TCRdb table keeps only in-frame clones and is missing some. The repertoire holds 10,000 or so clones, with about 88% as singletons. This clonotype was sampled from an adult with diffuse large B cell lymphoma. The rearrangement joins TRBV5-1 to TRBJ2-3; D perhaps matches TRBD2 (6 bases). Sequencing was performed on tumor tissue. In nucleotides, the CDR3 is TGCGCCAGCAGCTTCATGGGGGGTATCGGGACAGATACGCAGTATTTT. This gives the protein CASSFMGGIGTDTQYF.